The entry below gives a single T cell receptor beta chain sequence along with its context. In the same sample, other DNA sequences code for this CDR3. Time point defined: new active TB diagnosis, blood taken before or within 7 days of starting treatment. The repertoire was sequenced with immunoSEQ multiplex PCR; TCRdb's copy has only in-frame clones and lacks some. The sample records around 30,000 clones, about 83% being singletons. The germline CDR1 and CDR2 sequences are LNHDA and SQIVND (reference sequence). This CDR3 region has 14 residues. V shed 6 bases and J shed 0 bases, with 9 bases lying between them. The data were taken from a study of T cells in tuberculosis. Overall study: This South African cohort compared adolescents with or without latent tuberculosis against adults with active tuberculosis.

This sequence was found in an adult with tuberculosis. The chain couples TRBV19 to TRBJ1-3; D gene ambiguous. The sequencing here drew on PBMCs, taken at tuberculosis diagnosis. The CDR3 DNA reads TGTGCCAGTAGCCAAGCATACTCTGGAAACACCATATATTTT. This gives the protein CASSQAYSGNTIYF.